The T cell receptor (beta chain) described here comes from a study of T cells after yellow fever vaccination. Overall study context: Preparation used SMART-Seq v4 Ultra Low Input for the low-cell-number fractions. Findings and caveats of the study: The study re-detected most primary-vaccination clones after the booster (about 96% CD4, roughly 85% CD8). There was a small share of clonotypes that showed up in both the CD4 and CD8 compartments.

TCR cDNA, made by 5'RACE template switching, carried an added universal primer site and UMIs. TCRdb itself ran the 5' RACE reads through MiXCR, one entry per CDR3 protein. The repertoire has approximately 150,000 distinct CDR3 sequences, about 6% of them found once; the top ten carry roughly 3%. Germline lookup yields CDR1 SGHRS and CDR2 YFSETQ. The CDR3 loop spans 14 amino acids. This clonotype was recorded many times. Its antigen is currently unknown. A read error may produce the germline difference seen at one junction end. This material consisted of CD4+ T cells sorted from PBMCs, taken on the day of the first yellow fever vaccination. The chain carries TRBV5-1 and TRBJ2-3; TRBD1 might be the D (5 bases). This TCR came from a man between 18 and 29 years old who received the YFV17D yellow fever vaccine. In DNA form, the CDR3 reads TGTGCCAGCAGTTTGACAGCTAGCACAGATACGCAGTATTTT. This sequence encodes CASSLTASTDTQYF.